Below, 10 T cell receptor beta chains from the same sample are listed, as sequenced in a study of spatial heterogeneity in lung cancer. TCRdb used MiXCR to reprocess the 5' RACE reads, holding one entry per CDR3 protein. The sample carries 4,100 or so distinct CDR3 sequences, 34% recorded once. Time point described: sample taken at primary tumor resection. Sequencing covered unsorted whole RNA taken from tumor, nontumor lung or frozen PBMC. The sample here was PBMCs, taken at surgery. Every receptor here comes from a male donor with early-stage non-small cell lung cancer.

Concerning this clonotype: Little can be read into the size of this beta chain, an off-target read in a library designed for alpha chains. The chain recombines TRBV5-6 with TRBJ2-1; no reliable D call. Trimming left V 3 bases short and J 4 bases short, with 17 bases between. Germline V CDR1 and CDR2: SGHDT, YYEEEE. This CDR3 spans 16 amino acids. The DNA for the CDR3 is TGTGCCAGCAGCTATATGGAGCCCCGGTTTTACAATGAGCAGTTCTTC. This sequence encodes CASSYMEPRFYNEQFF.

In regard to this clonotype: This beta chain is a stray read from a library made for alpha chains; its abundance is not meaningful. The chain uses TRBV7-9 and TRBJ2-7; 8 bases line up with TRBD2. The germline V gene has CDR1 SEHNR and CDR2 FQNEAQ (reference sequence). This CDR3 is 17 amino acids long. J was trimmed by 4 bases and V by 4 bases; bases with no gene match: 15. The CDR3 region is CASSSSSSGLDLYEQYF. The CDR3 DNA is TGTGCCAGCAGCTCATCTTCTAGCGGGCTGGATCTTTACGAGCAGTACTTC.

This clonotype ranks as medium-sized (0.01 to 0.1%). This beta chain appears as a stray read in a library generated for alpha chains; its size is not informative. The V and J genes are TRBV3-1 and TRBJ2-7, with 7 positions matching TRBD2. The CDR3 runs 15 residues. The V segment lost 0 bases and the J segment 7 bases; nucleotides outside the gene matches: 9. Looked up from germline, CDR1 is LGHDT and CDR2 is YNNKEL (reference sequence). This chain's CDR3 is CASSQDLGGIGEQYF. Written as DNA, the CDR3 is TGTGCCAGCAGCCAAGATCTGGGGGGGATCGGGGAGCAGTACTTC.

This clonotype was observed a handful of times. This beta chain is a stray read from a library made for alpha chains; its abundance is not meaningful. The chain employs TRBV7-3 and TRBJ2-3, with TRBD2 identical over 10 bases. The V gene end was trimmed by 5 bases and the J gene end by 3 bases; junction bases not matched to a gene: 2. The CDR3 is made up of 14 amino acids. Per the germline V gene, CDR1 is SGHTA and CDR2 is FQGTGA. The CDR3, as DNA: TGTGCCAGCAGCACTAGCGGGGCTACAGATACGCAGTATTTT. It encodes CASSTSGATDTQYF.

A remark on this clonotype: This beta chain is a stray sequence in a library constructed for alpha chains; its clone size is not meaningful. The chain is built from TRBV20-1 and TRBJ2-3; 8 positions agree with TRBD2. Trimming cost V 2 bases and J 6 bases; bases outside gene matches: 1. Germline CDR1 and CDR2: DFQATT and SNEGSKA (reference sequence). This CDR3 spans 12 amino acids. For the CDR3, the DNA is TGCAGTGCTAGACGACTAGCGGATACGCAGTATTTT. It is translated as CSARRLADTQYF.

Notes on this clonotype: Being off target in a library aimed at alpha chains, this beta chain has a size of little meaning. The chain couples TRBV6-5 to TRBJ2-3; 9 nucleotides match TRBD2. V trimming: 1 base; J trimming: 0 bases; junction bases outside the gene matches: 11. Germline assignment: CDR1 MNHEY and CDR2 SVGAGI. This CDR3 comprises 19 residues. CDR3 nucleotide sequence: TGTGCCAGCAGTTACTACACCGGCCACCTAGCGGGGAGCACAGATACGCAGTATTTT. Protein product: CASSYYTGHLAGSTDTQYF.

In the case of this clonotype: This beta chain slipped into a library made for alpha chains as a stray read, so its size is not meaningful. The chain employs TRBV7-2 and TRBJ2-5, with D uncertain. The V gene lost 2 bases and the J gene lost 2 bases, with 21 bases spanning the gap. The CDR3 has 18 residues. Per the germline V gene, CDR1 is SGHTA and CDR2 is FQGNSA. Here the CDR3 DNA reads TGTGCCAGCAGCTTAACGGTATTTCTGGGCAGAAAACAAGAGACCCAGTACTTC. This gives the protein CASSLTVFLGRKQETQYF.

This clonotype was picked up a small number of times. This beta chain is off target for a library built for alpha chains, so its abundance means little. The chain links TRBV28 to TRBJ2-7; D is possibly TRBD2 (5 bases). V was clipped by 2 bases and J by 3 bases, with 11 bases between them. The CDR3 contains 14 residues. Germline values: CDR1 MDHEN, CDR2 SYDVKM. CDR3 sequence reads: CASSLLSRGYEQYF. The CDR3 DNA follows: TGTGCCAGCAGTTTACTTAGCCGGGGCTACGAGCAGTACTTC.

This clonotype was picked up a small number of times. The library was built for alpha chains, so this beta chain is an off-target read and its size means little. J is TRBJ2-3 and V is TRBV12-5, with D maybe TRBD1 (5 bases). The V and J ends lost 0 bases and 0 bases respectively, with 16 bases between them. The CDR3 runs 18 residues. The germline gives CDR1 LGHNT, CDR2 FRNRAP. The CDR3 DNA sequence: TGTGCTAGTGGTTTGGTACCAGACAGACCGAAAAGCACAGATACGCAGTATTTT. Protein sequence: CASGLVPDRPKSTDTQYF.

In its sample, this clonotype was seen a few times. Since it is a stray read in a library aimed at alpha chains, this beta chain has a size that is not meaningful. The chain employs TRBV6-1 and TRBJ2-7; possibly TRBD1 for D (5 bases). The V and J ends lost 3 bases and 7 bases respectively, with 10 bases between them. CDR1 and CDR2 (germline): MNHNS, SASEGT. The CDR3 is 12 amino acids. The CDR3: CASSDKNREQYF. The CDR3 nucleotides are TGTGCCAGCAGTGACAAGAACAGGGAGCAGTACTTC.